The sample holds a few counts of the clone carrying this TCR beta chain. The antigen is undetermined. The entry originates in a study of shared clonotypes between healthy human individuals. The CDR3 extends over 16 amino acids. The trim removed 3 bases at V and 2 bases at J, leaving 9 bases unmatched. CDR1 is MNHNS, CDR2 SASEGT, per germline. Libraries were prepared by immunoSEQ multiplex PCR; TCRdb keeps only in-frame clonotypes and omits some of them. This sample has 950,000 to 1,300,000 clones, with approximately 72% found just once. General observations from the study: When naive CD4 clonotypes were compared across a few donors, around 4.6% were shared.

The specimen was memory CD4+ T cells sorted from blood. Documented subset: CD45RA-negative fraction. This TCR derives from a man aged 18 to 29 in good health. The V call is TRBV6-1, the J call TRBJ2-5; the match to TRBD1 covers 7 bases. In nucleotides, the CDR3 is TGTGCCAGCAGTGAGAAGACAGGGAGAGTACAAGAGACCCAGTACTTC. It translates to CASSEKTGRVQETQYF.